This TCR beta chain was recorded in a study of CD8 T cells in Susac syndrome. Random hexamers were used to reverse transcribe the RNA input (roughly 0.5 to 1 ug). Multiplex immunoSEQ PCR targeted 54 Vbeta and 13 Jbeta TCR beta segments. TCRdb fed the immunoSEQ multiplex PCR reads into MiXCR, producing one record per CDR3 protein. Here the sample spans about 200,000 distinct CDR3 sequences, 95% being singletons. Through negative isolation, CD4+ and CD8+ T cells were obtained, while TEMRA cells were enriched using FACS. The sample was CD4+ T cells from PBMCs. The TCR sequence derives from a human donor with multiple sclerosis.

CDR3 in amino acids: CASINRDAGELFF. The CDR3, as DNA: TGTGCCAGTATAAACAGGGACGCCGGGGAGCTGTTTTTT. The chain joins TRBV19 to TRBJ2-2; D perhaps matches TRBD1 (6 bases). This CDR3 region has 13 residues. In germline, CDR1 is LNHDA, CDR2 SQIVND (reference sequence). Deletions cut 7 bases from V and 6 bases from J, with 12 bases between.